The 21 T cell receptor beta chains listed next were all sequenced from one sample in a study of graft-versus-host responses after intestinal transplantation. Antigens of these TCRs are unknown. The table came from immunoSEQ multiplex PCR; TCRdb's copy has only in-frame clones and leaves some out. The data hold about 94,000 clones, with roughly nine tenths observed a single time. The material was unstimulated CD8+ T cells sorted from spleen or lymph node cells, obtained before intestinal transplant. Source of these receptors: a human donor who received an intestinal transplant.

The chain couples TRBV5-6 to TRBJ2-7; D is undetermined. The germline gives CDR1 SGHDT, CDR2 YYEEEE. The CDR3 spans 14 residues. Trimming pared 1 base from V and 0 bases from J, leaving 8 bases between. CDR3 DNA: TGTGCCAGCAGCTTGACGTTTAGCTCCTACGAGCAGTACTTC. Amino acid sequence: CASSLTFSSYEQYF. Full variable domain (missing parts from reference TRBV5-6 and TRBJ2-7): DAGVTQSPTHLIKTRGQQVTLRCSPKSGHDTVSWYQQALGQGPQFIFQYYEEEERQRGNFPDRFSGHQFPNYSSELNVNALLLGDSALYLCASSLTFSSYEQYFGPGTRLTVT.

In this sample, this clone turned up once. The chain joins TRBV11-2 to TRBJ1-1; D not resolved. The germline CDR1 and CDR2 sequences are SGHAT and FQNNGV. Trimming took off 1 base at V and 3 bases at J, with 9 bases between the two ends. The CDR3 is 14 amino acids. The DNA of the CDR3 is TGTGCCAGCAGCTTAGGGGAGGGCTACACTGAAGCTTTCTTT. Its protein is CASSLGEGYTEAFF. Supplemented by reference TRBV11-2 and TRBJ1-1, the full variable domain reads EAGVAQSPRYKIIEKRQSVAFWCNPISGHATLYWYQQILGQGPKLLIQFQNNGVVDDSQLPKDRFSAERLKGVDSTLKIQPAKLEDSAVYLCASSLGEGYTEAFFGQGTRLTVV.

The CDR3 DNA reads as TGTGCCAGCTCACCAGGCCAGGTCCTCGTAAATGAAAAACTGTTTTTT. This encodes CASSPGQVLVNEKLFF. The genes are TRBV18 and TRBJ1-4; D not certain. The CDR3 has 16 amino acids. Germline-derived CDR1 and CDR2 are KGHSH and LQKENI. With 2 bases removed from V and 5 bases from J, the gap between germline ends came to 15 bases. The variable domain in full, with the rest retrieved from reference TRBV18 and TRBJ1-4, is NAGVMQNPRHLVRRRGQEARLRCSPMKGHSHVYWYRQLPEEGLKFMVYLQKENIIDESGMPKERFSAEFPKEGPSILRIQQVVRGDSAAYFCASSPGQVLVNEKLFFGSGTQLSVL.

The chain carries TRBV7-3 and TRBJ2-4; D might be TRBD1 (6 bases). The CDR3 spans 16 residues. Trimming stripped 5 bases from V and 0 bases from J, with 14 bases between. Per the germline V gene, CDR1 is SGHTA and CDR2 is FQGTGA. CDR3 bases: TGTGCCAGCAGCCTGAGGGGGATCCTAGCCAAAAACATTCAGTACTTC. It specifies CASSLRGILAKNIQYF.

The rearrangement joins TRBV19 to TRBJ1-2; D is possibly TRBD1 (6 bases). CDR3 length: 13 amino acids. CDR1 and CDR2 from the germline V gene are LNHDA and SQIVND (reference sequence). This CDR3 is CAVRGGTTYGYTF. CDR3 nucleotide sequence: TGTGCTGTAAGGGGGGGGACTACCTATGGCTACACCTTC.

This chain connects TRBV27 to TRBJ2-1; 9 nucleotides line up with TRBD1. The germline gives CDR1 MNHEY, CDR2 SMNVEV (reference sequence). The junction had 7 bases not matched to a gene; V was cut back by 2 bases and J by 5 bases. The CDR3 has 16 residues. Here the CDR3 reads CASSLHGTGLNNEQFF. DNA of the CDR3: TGTGCCAGCAGTTTACACGGGACAGGGCTTAACAATGAGCAGTTCTTC.

The sample holds one count of this clone. The chain uses TRBV30 and TRBJ2-3, with D perhaps TRBD2 (5 bases). Trimming stripped 0 bases from V and 2 bases from J, with 9 bases between. The CDR3 is 14 amino acids. Germline-derived CDR1 and CDR2 are GTSNPN and SVGIG (reference sequence). DNA of the CDR3: TGTGCCTGGAGTGTACTGGACTCCACAGATACGCAGTATTTT. As protein: CAWSVLDSTDTQYF.

CDR3 nucleotide sequence: TGTGCCAGCAGCCAAGGACAGTCCGTAGGAGACGAGCAGTACTTC. This sequence encodes CASSQGQSVGDEQYF. The gene calls are TRBV4-2 and TRBJ2-7, with D tentatively TRBD1 (5 bases). The germline V and J ends were trimmed by 1 base and 5 bases, with 15 bases remaining between them. Germline assignment: CDR1 LGHNA and CDR2 YNFKEQ. This CDR3 region has 15 residues.

The DNA of the CDR3 is TGCGCCAGCAGCCGGGGAACAGAGGGACTAGCGAACAGGAACGAGCAGTACTTC. It specifies CASSRGTEGLANRNEQYF. The chain uses TRBV5-1 and TRBJ2-7; 10 nucleotides match TRBD2. V dropped 4 bases and J dropped 5; count of bases not matched to a gene: 18. The CDR3 length is 18 residues. CDR1 and CDR2 (germline): SGHRS, YFSETQ.

The gene calls are TRBV11-3 and TRBJ2-7; D uncertain. Per germline, CDR1 SGHNT and CDR2 YENEEA. Trimming cost V 3 bases and J 1 base, with 7 bases left between them. The CDR3 totals 13 residues. DNA for the CDR3: TGTGCCAGCAGCTTTCGAGGTTCCTACGAGCAGTACTTC. Translation: CASSFRGSYEQYF.

V and J are TRBV11-2 and TRBJ2-7; D uncertain. The CDR3 totals 13 residues. Trimming shortened V by 2 bases and J by 2 bases, and 7 bases separated the two germline ends. Germline V gene sequence: CDR1 SGHAT, CDR2 FQNNGV. The chain's CDR3 is CASSLRSPYEQYF. As DNA, the CDR3 is TGTGCCAGCAGCTTAAGGAGCCCCTACGAGCAGTACTTC.

In the case of this clone: In the same sample, other DNA sequences code for this CDR3. V usage is TRBV19 and J usage is TRBJ2-7, with a weak D call TRBD1 (5 bases). The germline V gene encodes CDR1 LNHDA and CDR2 SQIVND (reference sequence). The V and J ends lost 1 base and 1 base respectively, with 8 bases between them. CDR3 size: 14 residues. CDR3 nucleotide sequence: TGTGCCAGTAGTATAGGCACAGGTTCCTACGAGCAGTACTTC. The encoded protein is CASSIGTGSYEQYF.

The genes are TRBV5-6 and TRBJ1-1; D is unclear. The germline V gene has CDR1 SGHDT and CDR2 YYEEEE. V shed 2 bases and J shed 5 bases, with 16 bases lying between them. The CDR3 sequence is 15 residues long. CDR3 coding DNA: TGTGCCAGCAGCTTAGGCCCCTCCGGAGGGACTGAAGCTTTCTTT. This translates into CASSLGPSGGTEAFF. The variable domain in full, with the rest retrieved from reference TRBV5-6 and TRBJ1-1, is DAGVTQSPTHLIKTRGQQVTLRCSPKSGHDTVSWYQQALGQGPQFIFQYYEEEERQRGNFPDRFSGHQFPNYSSELNVNALLLGDSALYLCASSLGPSGGTEAFFGQGTRLTVV.

The rearrangement joins TRBV12-5 to TRBJ2-3; no clear D. The CDR3 contains 13 residues. V shed 4 bases and J shed 0 bases, with 5 bases lying between them. Germline loops: CDR1 LGHNT, CDR2 FRNRAP. Here the CDR3 DNA reads TGTGCTAGTGGTTACGGGAGCACAGATACGCAGTATTTT. It yields the protein CASGYGSTDTQYF.

This clone was recorded once. The V and J genes are TRBV7-9 and TRBJ1-3, with D possibly being TRBD1 (6 bases). This CDR3 contains 14 residues. Germline V gene data show CDR1 as SEHNR and CDR2 as FQNEAQ (reference sequence). V gave up 3 bases and J gave up 2 bases, with 8 bases separating them. The CDR3 DNA sequence: TGTGCCAGCAGCTTTAGGGACACTGGAAACACCATATATTTT. Its translation is CASSFRDTGNTIYF.

The chain employs TRBV15 and TRBJ2-3, with D maybe TRBD1 (6 bases). Germline V CDR1 and CDR2: LNHNV, YYDKDF (reference sequence). V was pared by 1 base and J by 0 bases, with 8 bases between. The CDR3 runs to 15 residues. This CDR3 is CATSRGTDSTDTQYF. CDR3 coding DNA: TGTGCCACCAGCAGAGGGACAGATAGCACAGATACGCAGTATTTT.

The V call is TRBV6-5, the J call TRBJ2-1; the match to TRBD1 covers 11 bases. After removal of 2 bases from V and 9 bases from J, the junction contained 3 bases not matched to a gene. Germline values: CDR1 MNHEY, CDR2 SVGAGI. This CDR3 comprises 14 residues. The CDR3 DNA reads TGTGCCAGCAGTTACGGACAGGGGGCAGGTGAGCAGTTCTTC. Amino acids: CASSYGQGAGEQFF.

The V gene is TRBV13, the J gene TRBJ2-7; 8 bases fit TRBD2. Germline V gene data show CDR1 as PRHDT and CDR2 as FYEKMQ (reference sequence). The CDR3 totals 14 residues. J was trimmed by 6 bases and V by 3 bases; bases with no gene match: 7. The CDR3 sequence is CASSFSGALGEQYF. The CDR3 DNA follows: TGTGCCAGCAGCTTTAGCGGGGCCTTAGGCGAGCAGTACTTC. Combining the CDR3 with reference TRBV13 and TRBJ2-7 gives the whole variable domain AAGVIQSPRHLIKEKRETATLKCYPIPRHDTVYWYQQGPGQDPQFLISFYEKMQSDKGSIPDRFSAQQFSDYHSELNMSSLELGDSALYFCASSFSGALGEQYFGPGTRLTVT.

The V gene is TRBV5-6, the J gene TRBJ1-1; 7 bases line up with TRBD1. Germline lookup yields CDR1 SGHDT and CDR2 YYEEEE. V trimming: 4 bases; J trimming: 4 bases; junction bases outside the gene matches: 7. The CDR3 consists of 14 residues. The CDR3 protein is CASSLNDRATEAFF. CDR3 nucleotide sequence: TGTGCCAGCAGCCTCAATGACAGGGCCACTGAAGCTTTCTTT.

The chain employs TRBV6-1 and TRBJ1-2; D not certain. V lost 5 bases, J lost 7 bases, and 11 bases lay in between. This CDR3 is built from 12 residues. CDR1 and CDR2 (germline): MNHNS, SASEGT. CDR3 amino acids: CASSKLESGYTF. DNA of the CDR3: TGTGCCAGCAGTAAGTTAGAGAGTGGCTACACCTTC.

V is TRBV15 and J is TRBJ2-6; D unresolved. The CDR3 is 17 residues long. CDR1 is LNHNV, CDR2 YYDKDF, per germline (reference sequence). The germline V and J ends were trimmed by 1 base and 0 bases, with 10 bases remaining between them. CDR3 sequence reads: CATSRAIYSSGANVLTF. The CDR3 nucleotides read TGTGCCACCAGCAGAGCCATATACAGCTCTGGGGCCAACGTCCTGACTTTC.